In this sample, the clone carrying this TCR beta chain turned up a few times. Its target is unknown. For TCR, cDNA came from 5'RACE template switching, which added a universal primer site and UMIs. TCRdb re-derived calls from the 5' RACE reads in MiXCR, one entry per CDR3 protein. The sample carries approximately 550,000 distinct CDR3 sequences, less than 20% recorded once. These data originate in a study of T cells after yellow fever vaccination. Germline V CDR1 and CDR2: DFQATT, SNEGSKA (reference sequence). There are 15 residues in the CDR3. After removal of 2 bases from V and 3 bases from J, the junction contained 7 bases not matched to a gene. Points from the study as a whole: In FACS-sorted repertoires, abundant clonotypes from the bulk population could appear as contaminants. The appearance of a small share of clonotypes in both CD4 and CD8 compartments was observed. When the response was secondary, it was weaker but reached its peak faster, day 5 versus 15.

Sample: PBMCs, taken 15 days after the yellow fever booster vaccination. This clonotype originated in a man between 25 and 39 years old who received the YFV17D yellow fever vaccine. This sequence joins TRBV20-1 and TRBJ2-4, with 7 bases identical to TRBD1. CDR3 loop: CSARLGGRDKNIQYF. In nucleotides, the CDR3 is TGCAGTGCTAGATTAGGGGGCCGGGACAAAAACATTCAGTACTTC.